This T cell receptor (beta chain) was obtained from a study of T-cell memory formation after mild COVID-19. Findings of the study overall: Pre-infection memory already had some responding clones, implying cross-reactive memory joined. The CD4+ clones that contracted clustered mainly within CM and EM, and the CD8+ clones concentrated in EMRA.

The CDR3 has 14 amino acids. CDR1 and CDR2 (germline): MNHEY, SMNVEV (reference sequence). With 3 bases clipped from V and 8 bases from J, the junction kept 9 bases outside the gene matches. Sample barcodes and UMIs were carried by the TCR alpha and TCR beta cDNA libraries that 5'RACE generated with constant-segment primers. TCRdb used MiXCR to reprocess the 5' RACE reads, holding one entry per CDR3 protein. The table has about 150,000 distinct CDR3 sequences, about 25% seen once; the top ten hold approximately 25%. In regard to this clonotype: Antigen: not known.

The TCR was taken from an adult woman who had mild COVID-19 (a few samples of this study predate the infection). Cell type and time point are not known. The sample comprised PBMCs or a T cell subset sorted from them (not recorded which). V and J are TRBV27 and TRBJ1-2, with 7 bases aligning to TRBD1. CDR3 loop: CASSFGQGVVGYTF. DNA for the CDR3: TGTGCCAGCAGTTTTGGGCAGGGGGTAGTGGGCTACACCTTC.